This TCR beta chain was identified during a study of blood T cell repertoires in COVID-19. The CDR3 is 13 residues long. V was cut by 2 bases and J by 5 bases, with 10 bases left in between. Germline V gene data show CDR1 as SGDLS and CDR2 as YYNGEE. Original handling: Nucleated cell number was recorded as an estimate derived from reference gene primer amplification. TCRdb keeps only in-frame clones here, not all; method: immunoSEQ multiplex PCR. For V, J and clone size, that table is used; D and trimming come from the DNA. The sample has hundreds of thousands of clones; roughly 90% are singletons. This clone was observed a handful of times.

The material sequenced was peripheral blood. V gene TRBV9 combines with J gene TRBJ1-2; no firm D call. This receptor was taken from a woman aged 25 to 45 with acute or convalescent COVID-19. The CDR3: CASSVNEGYGYTF. Written as DNA, the CDR3 is TGTGCCAGCAGCGTGAATGAGGGTTATGGCTACACCTTC.